This is a list of T cell receptor beta chains from one sample in a study of blood T cell repertoires in COVID-19. TCRdb's copy holds only in-frame clones and misses some; the assay was immunoSEQ multiplex PCR. The sample comprises approximately 72,000 clones, 75% to 90% of which are singletons, and approximately 35% rests with the top ten. The sequenced sample consisted of peripheral blood. The receptor set was obtained from a woman aged 80 or over with active or convalescent COVID-19. CDR3s include the opening cysteine and the closing phenylalanine or tryptophan. The D gene is left open where the match is weak. The size of a clone is reported for some rows only, either as once, few or many, or as a class for expanded clones.

CDR3 protein	CDR3 DNA	V gene	J gene	clone size	D gene
CASSARTSGGTADTQYF	TGTGCCAGCAGCGCCAGGACTAGCGGGGGGACGGCAGATACGCAGTATTTT	TRBV9	TRBJ2-3	NA	TRBD2
CASSFGPGQPQHF	TGTGCCAGCAGTTTTGGGCCAGGACAGCCCCAGCATTTT	TRBV12-3/TRBV12-4	TRBJ1-5	NA	NA
CASRTTGTGVYNTGELFF	TGTGCCAGCAGGACTACCGGGACAGGGGTTTACAACACCGGGGAGCTGTTTTTT	TRBV27	TRBJ2-2	once	TRBD1
CASSEARELVFF	TGTGCCAGCAGTGAGGCCCGGGAGCTTGTGTTTTTT	TRBV6-1	TRBJ2-2	NA	NA
CATSRDRVSGVNEQFF	TGTGCCACCAGCAGAGATCGGGTTAGCGGGGTGAATGAGCAGTTCTTC	TRBV15	TRBJ2-1	NA	TRBD2
CASSVASGGNQPQHF	TGTGCCAGCAGCGTAGCGTCGGGTGGTAATCAGCCCCAGCATTTT	TRBV9	TRBJ1-5	few	NA
CASSEGEIYNEQFF	TGTGCCAGCAGCGAGGGGGAAATCTACAATGAGCAGTTCTTC	TRBV6-5	TRBJ2-1	NA	NA
CASSQDRGSPLHF	TGTGCCAGCAGCCAAGATAGAGGGTCACCCCTCCACTTT	TRBV4-2	TRBJ1-6	once	NA
CSATPVGQFRSTDTQYF	TGCAGCGCCACACCCGTGGGGCAGTTTAGAAGCACAGATACGCAGTATTTT	TRBV29-1	TRBJ2-3	NA	NA
CASSHQGIGRYNSPLHF	TGTGCCAGCAGCCACCAGGGTATAGGGCGCTATAATTCACCCCTCCACTTT	TRBV5-6	TRBJ1-6	NA	NA
CASSYSRGRETQYF	TGTGCCAGCAGCTATTCGCGGGGGCGGGAGACCCAGTACTTC	TRBV9	TRBJ2-5	NA	NA
CASSLVGGTQYF	TGTGCCAGCAGCTTAGTGGGGGGTACGCAGTATTTT	TRBV7-9	TRBJ2-3	once	NA
CAWSSGYNTEAFF	TGTGCCTGGAGTAGCGGATATAACACTGAAGCTTTCTTT	TRBV30	TRBJ1-1	NA	NA